These T cell receptor beta chains were read from a single sample in a study of CD8 T cells in Susac syndrome. MiXCR was run by TCRdb on the immunoSEQ multiplex PCR reads, yielding one entry per CDR3 protein. This table has about 85,000 distinct CDR3 sequences, 85% to 95% appearing once. Sequencing was carried out using CD8+ T cells from PBMCs. These receptors were taken from a human donor with Susac syndrome. CDR3s include the opening cysteine and the closing phenylalanine or tryptophan. D genes are given only for firm matches. The size entry is marked missing in some rows and otherwise reads once, few, many or a size class.

size: -
V: TRBV5-6
D: -
J: TRBJ2-5
CDR3: CASSSLSGGETQYF
DNA: TGTGCCAGCAGCTCCCTGTCTGGGGGAGAGACCCAGTACTTC

size: -
V: TRBV30
D: -
J: TRBJ2-3
CDR3: CAWAKDSRTDTQYF
DNA: TGTGCCTGGGCGAAGGACTCTCGCACAGATACGCAGTATTTT

size: once
V: TRBV25-1
D: -
J: TRBJ2-5
CDR3: CASSEWGETQYF
DNA: TGTGCCAGCAGTGAATGGGGGGAGACCCAGTACTTC

size: -
V: TRBV20-1
D: TRBD1
J: TRBJ1-5
CDR3: CSARETGWSNQPQHF
DNA: TGCAGTGCTAGAGAGACAGGGTGGAGCAATCAGCCCCAGCATTTT

size: -
V: TRBV2
D: -
J: TRBJ1-2
CDR3: CASSEAPRARYTF
DNA: TGTGCCAGCAGTGAAGCCCCACGGGCCCGCTACACCTTC

size: -
V: TRBV27
D: -
J: TRBJ2-1
CDR3: CASRLETGTYNEQFF
DNA: TGTGCCAGCCGCCTCGAGACAGGAACCTACAATGAGCAGTTCTTC

size: -
V: TRBV5-6
D: -
J: TRBJ2-7
CDR3: CASSLLSRGEQYF
DNA: TGTGCCAGCAGCTTGCTTAGTAGGGGCGAGCAGTACTTC

size: -
V: TRBV9
D: -
J: TRBJ1-3
CDR3: CASGPGNTIYF
DNA: TGTGCCAGTGGTCCTGGAAACACCATATATTTT

size: -
V: TRBV19
D: TRBD2
J: TRBJ2-1
CDR3: CASIRTSGGVVYNEQFF
DNA: TGTGCCAGTATTAGGACTAGCGGAGGGGTGGTCTACAATGAGCAGTTCTTC

size: -
V: TRBV5-1
D: TRBD2
J: TRBJ2-4
CDR3: CASSLSPSGAKNIQYF
DNA: TGCGCCAGCAGCTTATCACCTAGCGGGGCCAAAAACATTCAGTACTTC

size: -
V: TRBV5-6
D: TRBD1
J: TRBJ2-7
CDR3: CASSGGTGYDEQYF
DNA: TGTGCCAGCAGCGGCGGGACAGGTTACGACGAGCAGTACTTC

size: -
V: TRBV2
D: TRBD1
J: TRBJ1-3
CDR3: CASGEGQFSGNTIYF
DNA: TGTGCCAGCGGAGAGGGACAGTTCTCTGGAAACACCATATATTTT

size: -
V: TRBV18
D: TRBD2
J: TRBJ2-1
CDR3: CASSPPGPAGGPNEQFF
DNA: TGTGCCAGCTCACCGCCGGGTCCAGCGGGAGGGCCTAATGAGCAGTTCTTC

size: -
V: TRBV5-1
D: TRBD2
J: TRBJ2-2
CDR3: CASSLYSGTRDSGELFF
DNA: TGCGCCAGCAGCTTGTATAGCGGGACAAGAGATTCCGGGGAGCTGTTTTTT

size: -
V: TRBV20-1
D: -
J: TRBJ1-1
CDR3: CMSRLNTEAFF
DNA: TGCATGTCTCGGTTGAACACTGAAGCTTTCTTT

size: -
V: TRBV20-1
D: -
J: TRBJ2-7
CDR3: CSARDWQGNSYEQYF
DNA: TGCAGTGCTAGAGATTGGCAGGGGAACTCCTACGAGCAGTACTTC

size: -
V: TRBV6-5
D: TRBD1
J: TRBJ1-5
CDR3: CASSYLGQGKGNQPQHF
DNA: TGTGCCAGCAGTTACCTAGGACAGGGGAAAGGCAATCAGCCCCAGCATTTT

size: -
V: TRBV7-9
D: TRBD2
J: TRBJ2-3
CDR3: CASSETGTSADTQYF
DNA: TGTGCCAGCAGCGAGACCGGGACTAGCGCAGATACGCAGTATTTT

size: -
V: TRBV20-1
D: TRBD2
J: TRBJ2-7
CDR3: CSARNPGLGSYEQYF
DNA: TGCAGTGCTAGAAACCCGGGACTAGGCTCCTACGAGCAGTACTTC

size: -
V: TRBV20-1
D: TRBD2
J: TRBJ2-1
CDR3: CSARGGLGNEQFF
DNA: TGCAGTGCTAGAGGCGGACTAGGCAATGAGCAGTTCTTC

size: -
V: TRBV5-6
D: TRBD2
J: TRBJ2-7
CDR3: CASSGTSGIPPSYEQYF
DNA: TGTGCCAGCAGCGGGACTAGCGGGATACCGCCCTCCTACGAGCAGTACTTC

size: -
V: TRBV29-1
D: TRBD2
J: TRBJ2-5
CDR3: CSVEGGSADETQYF
DNA: TGCAGCGTTGAAGGCGGGAGTGCTGACGAGACCCAGTACTTC

size: -
V: TRBV9
D: -
J: TRBJ2-1
CDR3: CASSPPSTGNEQFF
DNA: TGTGCCAGCAGCCCCCCTTCCACAGGGAATGAGCAGTTCTTC

size: -
V: TRBV29-1
D: -
J: TRBJ2-3
CDR3: CSVDQDPTDTQYF
DNA: TGCAGCGTTGACCAAGACCCCACAGATACGCAGTATTTT

size: -
V: TRBV29-1
D: TRBD1
J: TRBJ2-7
CDR3: CSGKDRDSYEQYF
DNA: TGCAGCGGGAAGGACAGGGACTCCTACGAGCAGTACTTC

size: -
V: TRBV4-1
D: TRBD1
J: TRBJ1-5
CDR3: CASSQYTGARQPQHF
DNA: TGCGCCAGCAGCCAATATACAGGGGCACGGCAGCCCCAGCATTTT

size: -
V: TRBV4-2
D: -
J: TRBJ2-5
CDR3: CASSQESAASETQYF
DNA: TGTGCCAGCAGCCAAGAAAGTGCCGCTTCAGAGACCCAGTACTTC